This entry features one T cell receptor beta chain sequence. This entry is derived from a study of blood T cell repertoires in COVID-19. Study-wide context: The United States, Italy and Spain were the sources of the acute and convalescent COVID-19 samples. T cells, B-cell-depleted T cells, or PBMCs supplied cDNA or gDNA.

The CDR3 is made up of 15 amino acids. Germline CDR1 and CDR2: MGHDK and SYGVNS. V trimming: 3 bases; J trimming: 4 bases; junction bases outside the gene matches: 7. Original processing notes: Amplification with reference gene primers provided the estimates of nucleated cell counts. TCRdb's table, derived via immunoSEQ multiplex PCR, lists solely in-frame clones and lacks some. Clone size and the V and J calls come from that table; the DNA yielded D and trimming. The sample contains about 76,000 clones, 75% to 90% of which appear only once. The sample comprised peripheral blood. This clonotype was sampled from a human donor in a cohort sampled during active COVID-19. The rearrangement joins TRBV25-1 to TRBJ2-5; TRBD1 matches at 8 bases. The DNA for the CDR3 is TGTGCCAGCAGTGAGTGGCAGGGGGCAGGAGAGACCCAGTACTTC. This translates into CASSEWQGAGETQYF.